This TCR beta chain was sequenced during a study of blood T cell repertoires in COVID-19 (TCRdb year 2020). Describing the broader study: Samples from collaborators originated in the United States, Italy and Spain and spanned both the acute and convalescent phases of COVID-19. The prospective study material was composed of cDNA or gDNA derived from T cells, B-cell-depleted T cells, or PBMCs. The samples were drawn from two sources: the first 160 participants of the ongoing ImmuneRACE study, and 1,000 to 1,500 subjects contributed by 6 global collaborators. HLA class I and class II types, where available, came from metadata supplied by the sample provider rather than from assay-based typing. Nearly every sample came with metadata listing a de-identified subject ID, COVID-19 status, age in years and sex. The dataset comprised deeply sampled blood TCRbeta repertoires from subjects exposed to, actively infected with, or recovered from COVID-19. The repertoires were made available in a free public database intended to serve as a resource for research on the immune response to SARS-CoV-2. Broad study findings and their caveats: Clinical and demographic metadata were provided uncurated, with the amount varying by source and participant.

V is trimmed back by 7 bases and J by 6 bases, and the junction contains 12 bases that no gene match accounts for. The germline V gene gives CDR1 as SGHRS and CDR2 as YFSETQ. The CDR3 has 14 amino acids, counting the end cysteine and phenylalanine. The entry retains the CDR3 DNA only, 42 bases that are in frame from base 1. This clone was observed a single time. It has no known antigen specificity. No clone much larger than this one lies a single base away; base qualities are absent. In the prospective study, participants were roughly 18 to 100 years old, resided in about two dozen geographic areas of the United States, and were enrolled through a virtual design. To assign participants to cohorts, the prospective study relied on clinical history that participants themselves reported in a screening survey and a study questionnaire. Exposed participants had been in contact with someone with a PCR-confirmed or clinician-diagnosed COVID-19 case within 2 weeks of study entry. Each participant in the prospective study had whole blood, serum and a nasopharyngeal or oropharyngeal swab collected by mobile phlebotomists. Additional blood draws and questionnaires over an approximately 2-month period could optionally be provided by prospective study participants. Blood samples from the prospective study were shipped frozen or at room temperature prior to DNA extraction.

The immunoSEQ Assay, a bias-controlled multiplex PCR, was used to amplify TCRbeta CDR3 regions from genomic DNA. The authors processed their data as follows. The number of nucleated cells in each sample was estimated from the amplification of reference gene primers within the assay. To quantify the absolute abundance of each unique TCRbeta CDR3 rearrangement, sequence reads were collapsed and filtered. For each sample, productive Simpson clonality was calculated as the square root of Simpson's diversity index over productive rearrangements. TCRdb took this table from immuneACCESS and kept in-frame rearrangements with V and J called. Such tables lack part of the clones; where checked against another copy, unresolved V genes explain under half of the gap, and the rest is unexplained. V, J and clone size reflect that table, while D and trimming were determined from the DNA. The sample has over 200,000 clones on record, 86% of them singletons. Around 4% of the sample belongs to the ten largest clones.

Sequenced material: PBMCs or T cells enriched from blood (not recorded which). The clonotype was recovered from a woman between 25 and 40 years old who had been exposed to COVID-19. The chain is made from TRBV5-1 and TRBJ2-7; TRBD1 agrees with 8 junctional bases. Here the CDR3 is given as CASGPGQVLGEQYF. The nucleotide sequence reads as follows: TGCGCCAGCGGACCGGGACAGGTCTTAGGCGAGCAGTACTTC.